This entry features one TCR beta chain sequence. The sample is drawn from a study of blood T cell repertoires in COVID-19. Study context: Acute and convalescent COVID-19 samples came from the United States, Italy and Spain. PBMCs, B-cell-depleted T cells, or T cells provided the cDNA or gDNA that made up the material.

The CDR3 has 16 residues. Germline V gene sequence: CDR1 MNHNY, CDR2 SVGAGI (reference sequence). Trimming pared 6 bases from V and 2 bases from J, leaving 18 bases between. Per the original data handling: The authors estimated nucleated cell counts from reference gene primer amplification. Data came from immunoSEQ multiplex PCR; TCRdb stores just in-frame clones and leaves some out. That table gives V, J and clone size, and the DNA gave D and trimming. The sample holds 110,000 or so clones, 80% to 90% seen once. The source of this sequence is a man in his forties or fifties with acute or convalescent COVID-19. Sample: peripheral blood. The rearrangement uses TRBV6-6 and TRBJ2-3; perhaps TRBD2 as D (6 bases). CDR3 amino acids: CASRPGLLTPTDTQYF. For the CDR3, the DNA is TGTGCCAGCAGGCCGGGACTCCTTACCCCCACAGATACGCAGTATTTT.